This T cell receptor (beta chain) was found in a study of shared clonotypes between healthy human individuals. The CDR3 has 18 residues. Germline V gives CDR1 SGHDT, CDR2 YYEEEE. V was trimmed by 3 bases and J by 3 bases, leaving 22 bases between them. The assay was immunoSEQ multiplex PCR, and TCRdb's table has in-frame clones only and misses some. The table shows roughly 700,000 clones, with 74% occurring only once. V and J are TRBV5-6 and TRBJ1-3; perhaps TRBD1 as D (5 bases). The sequenced sample was memory CD4+ T cells sorted from blood. The subset here: CD45RA-negative fraction. The clonotype was recovered from a woman aged 30 to 39 in good health. The CDR3 region has the DNA TGTGCCAGCAGCTCCCTTGATCGCGGGGGTACTTATGGAAACACCATATATTTT. Its translation is CASSSLDRGGTYGNTIYF. The full variable domain, its missing parts supplied by reference TRBV5-6 and TRBJ1-3, is DAGVTQSPTHLIKTRGQQVTLRCSPKSGHDTVSWYQQALGQGPQFIFQYYEEEERQRGNFPDRFSGHQFPNYSSELNVNALLLGDSALYLCASSSLDRGGTYGNTIYFGEGSWLTVV.